One sample yielded the 7 T cell receptor beta chains listed below, sequenced in a study of blood T cell repertoires in COVID-19. Sequencing was performed with immunoSEQ multiplex PCR; in TCRdb, only in-frame clones are kept and a portion is missing. The table includes fewer than 500,000 clones, around 87% detected once. Sample: PBMCs or T cells enriched from blood (not recorded which). The receptors derive from a woman aged 25-40 years with acute COVID-19.

J is TRBJ1-2 and V is TRBV10-3; no definite D call. CDR1 is ENHRY and CDR2 is SYGVKD in the germline V gene. V lost 4 bases, J lost 8 bases, and 14 bases lay in between. This CDR3 spans 13 amino acids. The CDR3 loop is CAISGFSSRGYTF. The DNA for the CDR3 is TGTGCCATCAGTGGTTTCAGTTCCCGCGGCTACACCTTC.

The rearrangement uses TRBV12-3 or TRBV12-4 and TRBJ1-6; D perhaps matches TRBD1 (6 bases). The CDR3 runs 12 residues. V shed 1 base and J shed 12 bases, with 7 bases lying between them. CDR3 amino acids: CASSLGTEPLHF. The CDR3 coding sequence is TGTGCCAGCAGTTTAGGGACAGAACCCCTCCACTTT.

V and J are TRBV9 and TRBJ1-4; TRBD1 aligns across 8 bases. V lost 0 bases to trimming and J lost 5 bases; unmatched junction nucleotides: 3. Per germline, CDR1 SGDLS and CDR2 YYNGEE. CDR3 size: 15 residues. The CDR3 region has the DNA TGTGCCAGCAGCGTAGAGGACAGGGTCAATGAAAAACTGTTTTTT. Amino acid sequence: CASSVEDRVNEKLFF.

The chain links TRBV7-9 to TRBJ1-2; D might be TRBD1 (6 bases). Trimming took off 7 bases at V and 6 bases at J, with 12 bases between the two ends. CDR1 and CDR2 (germline): SEHNR, FQNEAQ (reference sequence). CDR3 length: 12 amino acids. Written as DNA, the CDR3 is TGTGCCAGCAACCCACCAGGGGATGGCTACACCTTC. Protein product: CASNPPGDGYTF.

The chain employs TRBV2 and TRBJ2-3, with 7 bases lining up with TRBD1. Germline assignment: CDR1 SNHLY and CDR2 FYNNEI. The CDR3 extends over 16 amino acids. J was trimmed by 3 bases and V by 6 bases; bases with no gene match: 12. DNA of the CDR3: TGTGCCAGCAGGAGGGACAGACCAGAAAGGACAGATACGCAGTATTTT. This encodes CASRRDRPERTDTQYF.

The chain recombines TRBV24-1 with TRBJ2-2, with a weak D call TRBD2 (7 bases). The CDR3 is made up of 16 amino acids. The germline V and J ends were trimmed by 7 bases and 5 bases, with 19 bases remaining between them. In germline, CDR1 is KGHDR, CDR2 SFDVKD. The CDR3: CATSHPGGPGTGELFF. CDR3 coding DNA: TGTGCCACCAGCCACCCCGGGGGGCCCGGGACCGGGGAGCTGTTTTTT.

This chain connects TRBV19 to TRBJ2-5, with unresolved D. Germline V gives CDR1 LNHDA, CDR2 SQIVND (reference sequence). Trimming removed 5 bases at V and 5 bases at J, with 15 bases between. The CDR3 is made up of 14 amino acids. CDR3 sequence reads: CASSRIDSAETQYF. The CDR3 DNA follows: TGTGCCAGTAGTCGGATAGACTCTGCGGAGACCCAGTACTTC.